The 10 T cell receptor beta chains reported below all come from one sample, sequenced in a study of radiotherapy plus CTLA-4 blockade in lung cancer. TCRdb's copy holds only in-frame clones and misses some; the assay was immunoSEQ multiplex PCR. The repertoire has tens of thousands of clones, about four fifths of them found once; the top ten carry 13% to 15%. Source: peripheral blood, taken from a patient treated with radiotherapy plus ipilimumab. These receptors all stem from a human donor with non-small cell lung cancer that progressed on radiotherapy plus ipilimumab.

This chain joins TRBV7-9 and TRBJ1-3, with a possible D match to TRBD1 (6 bases). Germline CDR1 and CDR2: SEHNR and FQNEAQ (reference sequence). The CDR3 has 16 residues. Trimming pared 5 bases from V and 0 bases from J, leaving 14 bases between. The CDR3 here is CASSPSGGHSGNTIYF. The CDR3 nucleotides are TGTGCCAGCAGCCCCTCGGGGGGACACTCTGGAAACACCATATATTTT.

This clone was observed a handful of times. The rearrangement links TRBV30 to TRBJ2-2; TRBD2 might be the D (5 bases). There are 14 residues in the CDR3. V was clipped by 3 bases and J by 1 base, with 9 bases between them. Germline assignment: CDR1 GTSNPN and CDR2 SVGIG (reference sequence). CDR3 sequence reads: CAWRPGLNTGELFF. The DNA of the CDR3 is TGTGCCTGGAGGCCGGGATTGAACACCGGGGAGCTGTTTTTT.

The table lists this clone with a count of one. The chain has TRBV5-6 and TRBJ2-1; tentatively, D is TRBD1 (6 bases). This CDR3 contains 13 residues. The germline V gene encodes CDR1 SGHDT and CDR2 YYEEEE. Trimming pared 2 bases from V and 5 bases from J, leaving 8 bases between. The CDR3: CASSFTGNNEQFF. Here the CDR3 DNA reads TGTGCCAGCAGCTTTACAGGGAACAATGAGCAGTTCTTC. Using reference TRBV5-6 and TRBJ2-1 for the parts outside the CDR3, the full variable domain is DAGVTQSPTHLIKTRGQQVTLRCSPKSGHDTVSWYQQALGQGPQFIFQYYEEEERQRGNFPDRFSGHQFPNYSSELNVNALLLGDSALYLCASSFTGNNEQFFGPGTRLTVL.

This chain joins TRBV6-1 and TRBJ2-1, with D perhaps matching TRBD1 or TRBD2 (5 bases each). The germline CDR1 and CDR2 sequences are MNHNS and SASEGT. The CDR3 consists of 16 residues. V shed 4 bases and J shed 5 bases, with 18 bases lying between them. The CDR3 sequence is CASSGTVRGAHNEQFF. The CDR3 DNA reads as TGTGCCAGCAGTGGGACCGTCAGAGGGGCGCACAATGAGCAGTTCTTC.

This clone was found once. The chain has TRBV11-3 and TRBJ2-2, with unresolved D. Germline CDR1 is SGHNT and CDR2 is YENEEA. With 0 bases removed from V and 4 bases from J, the gap between germline ends came to 6 bases. The CDR3 totals 14 residues. The CDR3 DNA reads TGTGCCAGCAGCTTAGAAAGCCTCACCGGGGAGCTGTTTTTT. It is translated as CASSLESLTGELFF.

This chain's CDR3 is CASSTGLETQYF. CDR3 DNA sequence: TGTGCCAGTAGCACGGGGCTGGAGACCCAGTACTTC. This chain joins TRBV19 and TRBJ2-5; D assignment may be TRBD1 or TRBD2 (5 bases each). Germline lookup yields CDR1 LNHDA and CDR2 SQIVND (reference sequence). The CDR3 runs to 12 residues. The V gene lost 6 bases and the J gene lost 5 bases, with 10 bases spanning the gap.

The rearrangement links TRBV11-3 to TRBJ1-1; D gene uncertain. From germline, CDR1 is SGHNT and CDR2 YENEEA. V was clipped by 0 bases and J by 7 bases, with 18 bases between them. This CDR3 has 16 residues. DNA of the CDR3: TGTGCCAGCAGCTTAGATTTCGTCCCCCCGCCCTTTGAAGCTTTCTTT. It encodes CASSLDFVPPPFEAFF.

This chain links TRBV18 with TRBJ1-2; unclear D gene. The CDR3 consists of 13 residues. Per the germline V gene, CDR1 is KGHSH and CDR2 is LQKENI. V lost 3 bases and J lost 3, with 8 bases in between. The CDR3, as DNA: TGTGCCAGCTCACCCCGGCTAGACTATGGCTACACCTTC. It encodes CASSPRLDYGYTF. Based on the CDR3 plus reference TRBV18 and TRBJ1-2, the full variable domain is NAGVMQNPRHLVRRRGQEARLRCSPMKGHSHVYWYRQLPEEGLKFMVYLQKENIIDESGMPKERFSAEFPKEGPSILRIQQVVRGDSAAYFCASSPRLDYGYTFGSGTRLTVV.

V gene TRBV18 combines with J gene TRBJ1-6, with D maybe TRBD1 (5 bases). Germline values: CDR1 KGHSH, CDR2 LQKENI. The CDR3 contains 14 residues. V dropped 3 bases and J dropped 6 bases, with 9 bases sitting between them. CDR3 DNA: TGTGCCAGCTCACCTCAGGGTAGTAATTCACCCCTCCACTTT. It specifies CASSPQGSNSPLHF.

The V and J genes are TRBV5-6 and TRBJ2-5, with 13 bases identical to TRBD2. The CDR3 has 15 residues. With 3 bases clipped from V and 4 bases from J, the junction kept 3 bases outside the gene matches. Germline V gene sequence: CDR1 SGHDT, CDR2 YYEEEE. This CDR3 is CASSYRTSGRETQYF. The CDR3 DNA reads TGTGCCAGCAGCTACCGGACTAGCGGGAGAGAGACCCAGTACTTC. Based on the CDR3 plus reference TRBV5-6 and TRBJ2-5, the full variable domain is DAGVTQSPTHLIKTRGQQVTLRCSPKSGHDTVSWYQQALGQGPQFIFQYYEEEERQRGNFPDRFSGHQFPNYSSELNVNALLLGDSALYLCASSYRTSGRETQYFGPGTRLLVL.